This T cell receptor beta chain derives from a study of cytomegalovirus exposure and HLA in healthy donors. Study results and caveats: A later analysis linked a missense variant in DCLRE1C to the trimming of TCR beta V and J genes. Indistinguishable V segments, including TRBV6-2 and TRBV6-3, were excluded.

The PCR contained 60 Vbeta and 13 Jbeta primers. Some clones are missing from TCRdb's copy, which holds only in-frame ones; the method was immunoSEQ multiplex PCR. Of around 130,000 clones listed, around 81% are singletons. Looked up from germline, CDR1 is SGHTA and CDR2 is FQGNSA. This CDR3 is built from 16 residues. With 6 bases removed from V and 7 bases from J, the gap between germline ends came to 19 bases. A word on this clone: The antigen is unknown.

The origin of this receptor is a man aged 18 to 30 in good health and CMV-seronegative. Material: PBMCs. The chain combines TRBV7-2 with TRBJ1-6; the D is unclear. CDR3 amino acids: CASRSRVALTNSPLHF. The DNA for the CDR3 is TGTGCCAGCAGGTCGAGGGTGGCCCTAACCAATTCACCCCTCCACTTT. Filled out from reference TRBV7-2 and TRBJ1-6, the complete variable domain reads GAGVSQSPSNKVTEKGKDVELRCDPISGHTALYWYRQSLGQGLEFLIYFQGNSAPDKSGLPSDRFSAERTGGSVSTLTIQRTQQEDSAVYLCASRSRVALTNSPLHFGNGTRLTVT.